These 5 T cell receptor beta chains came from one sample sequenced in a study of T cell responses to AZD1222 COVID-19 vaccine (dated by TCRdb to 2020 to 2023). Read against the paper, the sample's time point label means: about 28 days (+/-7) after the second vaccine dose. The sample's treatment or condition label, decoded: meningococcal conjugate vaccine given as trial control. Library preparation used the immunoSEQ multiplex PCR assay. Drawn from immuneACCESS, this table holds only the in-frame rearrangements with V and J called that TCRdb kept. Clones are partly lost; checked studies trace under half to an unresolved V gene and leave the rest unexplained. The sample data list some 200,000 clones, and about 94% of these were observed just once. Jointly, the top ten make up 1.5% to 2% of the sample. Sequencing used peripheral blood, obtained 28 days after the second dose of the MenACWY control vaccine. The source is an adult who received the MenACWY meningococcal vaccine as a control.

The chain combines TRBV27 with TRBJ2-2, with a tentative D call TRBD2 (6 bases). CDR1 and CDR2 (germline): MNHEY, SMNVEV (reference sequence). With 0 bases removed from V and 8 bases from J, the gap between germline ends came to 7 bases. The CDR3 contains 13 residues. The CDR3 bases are TGTGCCAGCAGTTTATCAGGAGGGGGGGAGCTGTTTTTT. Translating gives CASSLSGGGELFF.

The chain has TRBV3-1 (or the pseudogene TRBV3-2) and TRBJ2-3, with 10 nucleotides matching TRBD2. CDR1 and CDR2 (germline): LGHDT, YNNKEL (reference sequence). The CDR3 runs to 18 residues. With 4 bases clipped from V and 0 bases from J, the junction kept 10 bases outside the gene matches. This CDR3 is CASSLASPGLASTDTQYF. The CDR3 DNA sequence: TGTGCCAGCAGCCTAGCTTCACCGGGACTAGCGAGCACAGATACGCAGTATTTT.

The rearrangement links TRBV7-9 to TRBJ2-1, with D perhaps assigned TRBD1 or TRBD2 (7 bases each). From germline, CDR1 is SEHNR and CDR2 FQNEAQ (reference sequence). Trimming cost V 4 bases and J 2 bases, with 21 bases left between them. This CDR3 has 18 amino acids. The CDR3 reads CASSSRSGGGRTYNEQFF. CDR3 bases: TGTGCCAGCAGCTCCCGATCAGGGGGGGGACGCACCTACAATGAGCAGTTCTTC.

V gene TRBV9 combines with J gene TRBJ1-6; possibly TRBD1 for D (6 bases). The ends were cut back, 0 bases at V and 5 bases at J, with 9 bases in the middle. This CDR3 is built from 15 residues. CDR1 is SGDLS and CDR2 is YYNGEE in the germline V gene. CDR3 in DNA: TGTGCCAGCAGCGTAGGGGACACTCATAATTCACCCCTCCACTTT. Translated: CASSVGDTHNSPLHF.

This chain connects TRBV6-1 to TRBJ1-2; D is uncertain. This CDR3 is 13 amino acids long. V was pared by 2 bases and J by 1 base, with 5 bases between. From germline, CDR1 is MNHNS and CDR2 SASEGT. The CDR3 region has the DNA TGTGCCAGCAGTGAACCCAATAACTATGGCTACACCTTC. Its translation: CASSEPNNYGYTF.